One and the same sample provided the 14 T cell receptor beta chains below, sequenced in a study of T cells in Graves' hyperthyroidism and ophthalmopathy. TCR beta CDR3 region amplification was performed from RNA transcripts. With the HTBI primer set, the TCR CDR3 went through a first round of RT-PCR. TCRdb analysed the multiplex PCR reads with MiXCR anew, one entry per CDR3 protein. The sample has approximately 740,000 distinct CDR3 sequences, around 13% seen once; the top ten hold about 9.4%. The sample consisted of blood. The receptors were gathered from a woman between 18 and 29 years old with Graves' hyperthyroidism.

This clonotype was seen at least ten times. The V call is TRBV9, the J call TRBJ2-1; D not resolved. The CDR3 covers 11 residues. Germline V gene lookup returns CDR1 SGDLS and CDR2 YYNGEE. Deletions cut 0 bases from V and 5 bases from J, with 0 bases between. The CDR3 nucleotides read TGTGCCAGCAGCGTAGACAATGAGCAGTTCTTC. This encodes CASSVDNEQFF.

The table lists this clonotype with many counts. J is TRBJ2-1 and V is TRBV2, with TRBD2 as a possible D gene (6 bases). This CDR3 is built from 15 residues. Germline V gene data show CDR1 as SNHLY and CDR2 as FYNNEI. The V gene lost 7 bases and the J gene lost 5 bases, with 18 bases spanning the gap. CDR3 region: CASTGGTPDNNEQFF. CDR3 nucleotides: TGTGCCAGCACTGGCGGGACCCCTGACAACAATGAGCAGTTCTTC.

This clonotype was detected many times. The CDR3 is CAWSVSGGPVEQYF. The CDR3 nucleotides read TGTGCCTGGAGTGTATCGGGAGGGCCTGTCGAGCAGTACTTC. The V gene is TRBV30, the J gene TRBJ2-7; 8 bases map to TRBD2. Per the germline V gene, CDR1 is GTSNPN and CDR2 is SVGIG (reference sequence). This CDR3 contains 14 residues. J lost 6 bases, V lost 0 bases, and 7 bases had no gene match.

This clonotype has more than one count but fewer than ten. J is TRBJ2-5 and V is TRBV6-5; the D gene is possibly TRBD1 (7 bases). Germline CDR1 MNHEY, CDR2 SVGAGI. This CDR3 has 16 amino acids. V was trimmed by 0 bases and J by 7 bases, leaving 18 bases between them. CDR3 sequence reads: CASSYSGEEGAGTQYF. In nucleotides, the CDR3 is TGTGCCAGCAGTTACTCGGGCGAGGAGGGGGCAGGGACCCAGTACTTC.

The chain couples TRBV6-5 to TRBJ1-1, with TRBD1 matching 7 bases. The CDR3 runs 14 residues. CDR1 is MNHEY and CDR2 is SVGAGI in the germline V gene. J was trimmed by 4 bases and V by 2 bases; bases with no gene match: 4. DNA for the CDR3: TGTGCCAGCAGTTACGACAGGGTCACCACTGAAGCTTTCTTT. This sequence encodes CASSYDRVTTEAFF.

The chain has TRBV7-8 and TRBJ1-2; TRBD1 aligns across 8 bases. Trimming at V came to 4 bases and at J to 3 bases, leaving 4 bases not matched to a gene. Germline CDR1 reads SGHVS; CDR2 reads FQNEAQ. The CDR3 is made up of 14 amino acids. The CDR3 DNA follows: TGTGCCAGCAGCTCAGACAGGGGAGACTATGGCTACACCTTC. This sequence encodes CASSSDRGDYGYTF.

This clonotype was seen at least ten times. V usage is TRBV7-8 and J usage is TRBJ2-2; 9 bases agree with TRBD2. This CDR3 has 17 amino acids. V lost 5 bases and J lost 1; bases outside the gene matches: 8. Germline CDR1 is SGHVS and CDR2 is FQNEAQ. Here the CDR3 DNA reads TGTGCCAGCAGCCCCTCATTGACTAGCGGGAACACCGGGGAGCTGTTTTTT. Translating gives CASSPSLTSGNTGELFF. Full variable domain (remainder filled in from reference TRBV7-8 and TRBJ2-2): GAGVSQSPRYKVAKRGQDVALRCDPISGHVSLFWYQQALGQGPEFLTYFQNEAQLDKSGLPSDRFFAERPEGSVSTLKIQRTQQEDSAVYLCASSPSLTSGNTGELFFGEGSRLTVL.

This clonotype was counted many times. The CDR3 coding sequence is TGTGCCAGCAGCTCACTACAGGGCGGGGAGACCCAGTACTTC. Protein product: CASSSLQGGETQYF. The V gene is TRBV5-4, the J gene TRBJ2-5; weak D call: TRBD1 (6 bases). This CDR3 is built from 14 residues. CDR1 is SGHNT and CDR2 is YYREEE in the germline V gene (reference sequence). Trimming pared 3 bases from V and 5 bases from J, leaving 14 bases between.

The chain joins TRBV7-9 to TRBJ2-1; either TRBD1 or TRBD2 may supply D (5 bases each). The CDR3 spans 16 residues. Germline V gives CDR1 SEHNR, CDR2 FQNEAQ (reference sequence). With 5 bases removed from V and 0 bases from J, the gap between germline ends came to 14 bases. The CDR3 loop reads CASSLLGAGSYNEQFF. DNA of the CDR3: TGTGCCAGCAGCCTGCTCGGGGCGGGCTCCTACAATGAGCAGTTCTTC.

This clonotype came up a few times. The chain carries TRBV6-1 and TRBJ1-1; D remains ambiguous. This CDR3 has 13 residues. V shed 11 bases and J shed 5 bases, with 18 bases lying between them. From germline, CDR1 is MNHNS and CDR2 SASEGT. This chain's CDR3 is CAHSRGSTTEAFF. The CDR3 DNA follows: TGTGCCCATAGCCGGGGATCGACGACTGAAGCTTTCTTT.

This clonotype showed up just a few times. The V call is TRBV28, the J call TRBJ2-3; 10 bases map to TRBD2. Unmatched junction bases numbered 14, after V lost 5 bases and J lost 6 bases. The CDR3 length is 17 residues. Germline-derived CDR1 and CDR2 are MDHEN and SYDVKM. The CDR3 loop reads CASSPEPLAGLEDTQYF. Written as DNA, the CDR3 is TGTGCCAGCAGTCCCGAACCACTAGCGGGACTCGAGGATACGCAGTATTTT.

The gene calls are TRBV7-2 and TRBJ1-3; 7 nucleotides align to TRBD1. CDR3 length: 15 amino acids. V shed 2 bases and J 7 bases; nucleotides not matched to a gene: 8. CDR1 SGHTA and CDR2 FQGNSA come from the germline V gene. CDR3 in DNA: TGTGCCAGCAGCTTATCGACAGGGCTTAGCAACACCATATATTTT. This encodes CASSLSTGLSNTIYF.

This clonotype was found a few times. The chain is built from TRBV5-4 and TRBJ2-1; D gene ambiguous. Per germline, CDR1 SGHNT and CDR2 YYREEE (reference sequence). The CDR3 sequence is 14 residues long. V lost 4 bases, J lost 7 bases, and 15 bases lay in between. CDR3 DNA: TGTGCCAGCAGCGGACCGGGCGCTTTAAATGAGCAGTTCTTC. This gives the protein CASSGPGALNEQFF.

This clonotype showed up many times. This chain links TRBV5-1 with TRBJ2-4; 8 bases agree with TRBD1. The CDR3 extends over 18 amino acids. Trimming at V came to 7 bases and at J to 7 bases, leaving 22 bases not matched to a gene. In germline, CDR1 is SGHRS, CDR2 YFSETQ. CDR3 sequence reads: CASQLGTNHQGARNIQYF. The CDR3 coding sequence is TGCGCCAGCCAGCTTGGAACAAACCACCAGGGGGCACGGAACATTCAGTACTTC.